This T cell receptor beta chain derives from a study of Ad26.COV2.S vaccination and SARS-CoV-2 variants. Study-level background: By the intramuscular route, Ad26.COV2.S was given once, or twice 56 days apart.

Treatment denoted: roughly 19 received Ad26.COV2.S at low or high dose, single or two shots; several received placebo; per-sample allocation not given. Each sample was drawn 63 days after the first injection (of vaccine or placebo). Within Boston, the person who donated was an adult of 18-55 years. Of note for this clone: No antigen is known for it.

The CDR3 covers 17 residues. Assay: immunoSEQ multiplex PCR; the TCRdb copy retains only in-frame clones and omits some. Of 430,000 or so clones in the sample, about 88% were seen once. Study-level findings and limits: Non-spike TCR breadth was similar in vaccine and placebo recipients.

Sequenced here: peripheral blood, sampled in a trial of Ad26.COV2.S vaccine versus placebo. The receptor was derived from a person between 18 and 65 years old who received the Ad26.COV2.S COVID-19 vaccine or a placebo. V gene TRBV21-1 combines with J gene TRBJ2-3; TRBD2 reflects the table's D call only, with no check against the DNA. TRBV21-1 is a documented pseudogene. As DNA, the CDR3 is TGTGCCAGCAGCCGCCGACTAGCGGGGACTAGCACAGATACGCAGTATTTT. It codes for CASSRRLAGTSTDTQYF.